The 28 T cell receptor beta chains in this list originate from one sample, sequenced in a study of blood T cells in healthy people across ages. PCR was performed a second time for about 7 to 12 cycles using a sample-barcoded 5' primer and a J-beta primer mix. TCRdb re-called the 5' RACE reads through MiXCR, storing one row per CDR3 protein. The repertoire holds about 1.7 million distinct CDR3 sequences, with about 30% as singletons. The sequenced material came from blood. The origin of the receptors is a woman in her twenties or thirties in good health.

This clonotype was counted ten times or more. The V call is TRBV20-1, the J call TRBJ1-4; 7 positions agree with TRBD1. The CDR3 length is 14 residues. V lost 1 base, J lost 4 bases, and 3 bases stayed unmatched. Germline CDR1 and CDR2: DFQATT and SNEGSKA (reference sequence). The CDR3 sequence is CSARGTGRNEKLFF. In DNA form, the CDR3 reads TGCAGTGCTAGAGGGACAGGCCGTAATGAAAAACTGTTTTTT.

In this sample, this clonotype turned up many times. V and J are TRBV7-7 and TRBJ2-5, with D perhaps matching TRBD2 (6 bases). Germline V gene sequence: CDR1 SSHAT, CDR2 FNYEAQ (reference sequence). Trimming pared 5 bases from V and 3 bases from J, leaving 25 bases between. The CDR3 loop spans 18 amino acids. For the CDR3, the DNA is TGTGCCAGCAGCCCGGGACTGTTCCGATCGGGAGCGAAAGAGACCCAGTACTTC. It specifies CASSPGLFRSGAKETQYF.

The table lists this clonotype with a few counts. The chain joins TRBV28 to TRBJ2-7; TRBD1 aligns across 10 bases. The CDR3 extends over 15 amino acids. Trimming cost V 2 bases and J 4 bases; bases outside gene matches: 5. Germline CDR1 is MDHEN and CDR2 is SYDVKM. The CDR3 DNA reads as TGTGCCAGCAGTTTACCGGGACAGGGGAAATACGAGCAGTACTTC. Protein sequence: CASSLPGQGKYEQYF.

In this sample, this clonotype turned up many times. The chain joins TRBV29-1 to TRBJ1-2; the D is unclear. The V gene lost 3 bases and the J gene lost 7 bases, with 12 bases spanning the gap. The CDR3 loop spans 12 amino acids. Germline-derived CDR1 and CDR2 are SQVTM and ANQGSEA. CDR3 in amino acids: CSVDLGSGGYTF. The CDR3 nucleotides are TGCAGCGTTGATCTTGGGAGCGGTGGCTACACCTTC.

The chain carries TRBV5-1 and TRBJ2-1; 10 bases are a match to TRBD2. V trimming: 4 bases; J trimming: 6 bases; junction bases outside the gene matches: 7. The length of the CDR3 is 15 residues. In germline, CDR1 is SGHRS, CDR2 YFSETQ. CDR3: CASSSLAGVANEQFF. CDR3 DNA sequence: TGCGCCAGCAGCAGTCTAGCGGGAGTGGCCAATGAGCAGTTCTTC.

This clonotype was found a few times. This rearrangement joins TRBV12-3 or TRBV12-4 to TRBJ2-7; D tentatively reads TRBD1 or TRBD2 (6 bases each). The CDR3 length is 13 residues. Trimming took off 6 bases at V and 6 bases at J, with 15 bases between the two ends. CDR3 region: CASRPNEGGEQYF. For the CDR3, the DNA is TGTGCCAGCAGGCCTAACGAGGGGGGCGAGCAGTACTTC.

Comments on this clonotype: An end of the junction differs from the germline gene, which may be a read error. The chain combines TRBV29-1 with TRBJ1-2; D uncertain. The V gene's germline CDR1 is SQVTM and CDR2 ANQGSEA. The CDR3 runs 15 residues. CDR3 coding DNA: TGCAGCGTTGAAGATCCAGACTCCCATCAAGAGACCCGGTACTTC. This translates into CSVEDPDSHQETRYF.

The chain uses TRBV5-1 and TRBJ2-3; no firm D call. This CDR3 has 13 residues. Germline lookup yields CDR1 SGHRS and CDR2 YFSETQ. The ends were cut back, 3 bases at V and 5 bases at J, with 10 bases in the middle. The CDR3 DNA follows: TGCGCCAGCAGCTCGCCGACTGGAGATACGCAGTATTTT. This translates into CASSSPTGDTQYF.

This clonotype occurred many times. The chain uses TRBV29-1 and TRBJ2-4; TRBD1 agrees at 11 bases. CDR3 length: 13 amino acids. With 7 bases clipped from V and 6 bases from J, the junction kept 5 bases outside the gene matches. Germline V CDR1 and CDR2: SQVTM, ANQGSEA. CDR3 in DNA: TGCAGCGGCCGGGGACAGGGGGGAAACATTCAGTACTTC. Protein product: CSGRGQGGNIQYF.

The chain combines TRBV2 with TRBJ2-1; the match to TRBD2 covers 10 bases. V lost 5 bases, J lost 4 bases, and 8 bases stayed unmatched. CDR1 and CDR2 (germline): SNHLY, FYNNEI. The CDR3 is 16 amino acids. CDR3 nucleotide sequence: TGTGCCAGCAGTTCCAGCGGGGGGGCAGGTTACAATGAGCAGTTCTTC. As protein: CASSSSGGAGYNEQFF.

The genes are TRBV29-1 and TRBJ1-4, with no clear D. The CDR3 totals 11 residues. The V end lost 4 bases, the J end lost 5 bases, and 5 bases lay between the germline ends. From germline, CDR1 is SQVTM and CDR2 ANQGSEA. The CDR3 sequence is CSVVWNEKLFF. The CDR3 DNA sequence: TGCAGCGTTGTGTGGAATGAAAAACTGTTTTTT. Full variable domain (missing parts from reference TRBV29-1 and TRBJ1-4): SAVISQKPSRDICQRGTSLTIQCQVDSQVTMMFWYRQQPGQSLTLIATANQGSEATYESGFVIDKFPISRPNLTFSTLTVSNMSPEDSSIYLCSVVWNEKLFFGSGTQLSVL.

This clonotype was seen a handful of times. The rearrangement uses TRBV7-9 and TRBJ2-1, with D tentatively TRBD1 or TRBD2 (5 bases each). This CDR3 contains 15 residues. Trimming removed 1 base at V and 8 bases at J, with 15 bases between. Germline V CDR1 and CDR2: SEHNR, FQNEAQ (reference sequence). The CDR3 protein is CASSLERDLMDEQFF. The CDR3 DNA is TGTGCCAGCAGCTTAGAACGGGACCTGATGGATGAGCAGTTCTTC. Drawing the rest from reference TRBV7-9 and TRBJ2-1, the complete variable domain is DTGVSQNPRHKITKRGQNVTFRCDPISEHNRLYWYRQTLGQGPEFLTYFQNEAQLEKSRLLSDRFSAERPKGSFSTLEIQRTEQGDSAMYLCASSLERDLMDEQFFGPGTRLTVL.

The CDR3 DNA follows: TGTGCCAGCAGAAGACCGACTAATGAAAAACTGTTTTTT. Protein sequence: CASRRPTNEKLFF. The chain uses TRBV12-3 or TRBV12-4 and TRBJ1-4, with D unresolved. This CDR3 is built from 13 residues. Trimming shortened V by 6 bases and J by 2 bases, and 7 bases separated the two germline ends.

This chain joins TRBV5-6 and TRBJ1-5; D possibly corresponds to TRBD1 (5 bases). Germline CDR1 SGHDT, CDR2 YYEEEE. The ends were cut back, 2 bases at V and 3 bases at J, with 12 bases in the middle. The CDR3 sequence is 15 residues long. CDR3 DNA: TGTGCCAGCAGCTTCGCAGGGATGATCAATCAGCCCCAGCATTTT. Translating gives CASSFAGMINQPQHF.

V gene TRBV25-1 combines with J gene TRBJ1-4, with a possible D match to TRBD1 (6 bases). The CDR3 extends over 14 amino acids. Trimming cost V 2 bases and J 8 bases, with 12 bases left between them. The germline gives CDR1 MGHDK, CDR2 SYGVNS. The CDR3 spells CASSEAGAEEKLFF. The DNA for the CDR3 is TGTGCCAGCAGTGAAGCAGGGGCGGAGGAAAAACTGTTTTTT.

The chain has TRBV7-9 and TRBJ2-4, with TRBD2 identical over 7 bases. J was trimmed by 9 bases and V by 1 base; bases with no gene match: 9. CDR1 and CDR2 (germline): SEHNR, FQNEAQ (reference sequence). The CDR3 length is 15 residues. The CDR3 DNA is TGTGCCAGCAGCTTAGTAGCGGGTGCCGCGGGCATTCAGTACTTC. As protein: CASSLVAGAAGIQYF.

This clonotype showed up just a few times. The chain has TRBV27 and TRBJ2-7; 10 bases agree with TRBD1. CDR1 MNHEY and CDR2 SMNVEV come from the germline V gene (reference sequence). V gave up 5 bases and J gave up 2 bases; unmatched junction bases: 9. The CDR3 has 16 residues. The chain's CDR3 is CASSGTGTGAPYEQYF. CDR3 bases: TGTGCCAGCAGTGGGACCGGGACAGGGGCCCCCTACGAGCAGTACTTC.

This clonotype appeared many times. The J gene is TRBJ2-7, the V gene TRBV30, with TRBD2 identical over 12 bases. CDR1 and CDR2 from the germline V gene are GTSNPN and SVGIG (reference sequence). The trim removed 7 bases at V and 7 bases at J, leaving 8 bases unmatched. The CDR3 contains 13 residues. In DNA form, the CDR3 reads TGTGCCTTCGGACTAGCGGGGAGCCTGGAGCAGTACTTC. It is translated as CAFGLAGSLEQYF. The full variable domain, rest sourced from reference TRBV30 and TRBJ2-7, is SQTIHQWPATLVQPVGSPLSLECTVEGTSNPNLYWYRQAAGRGLQLLFYSVGIGQISSEVPQNLSASRPQDRQFILSSKKLLLSDSGFYLCAFGLAGSLEQYFGPGTRLTVT.

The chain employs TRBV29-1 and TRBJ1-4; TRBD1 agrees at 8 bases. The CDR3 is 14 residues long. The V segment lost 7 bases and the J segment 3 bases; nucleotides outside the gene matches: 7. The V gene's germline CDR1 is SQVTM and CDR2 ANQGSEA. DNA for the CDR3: TGCAGCGCCTGGACAGGGTTCGCTAATGAAAAACTGTTTTTT. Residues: CSAWTGFANEKLFF.

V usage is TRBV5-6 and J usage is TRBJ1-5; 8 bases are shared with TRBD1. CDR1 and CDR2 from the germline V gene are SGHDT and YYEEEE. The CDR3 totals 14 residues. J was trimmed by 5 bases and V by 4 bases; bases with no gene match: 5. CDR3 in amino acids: CASSGQGAYQPQHF. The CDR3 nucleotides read TGTGCCAGCAGCGGACAGGGCGCGTATCAGCCCCAGCATTTT. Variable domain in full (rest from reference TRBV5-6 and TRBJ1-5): DAGVTQSPTHLIKTRGQQVTLRCSPKSGHDTVSWYQQALGQGPQFIFQYYEEEERQRGNFPDRFSGHQFPNYSSELNVNALLLGDSALYLCASSGQGAYQPQHFGDGTRLSIL.

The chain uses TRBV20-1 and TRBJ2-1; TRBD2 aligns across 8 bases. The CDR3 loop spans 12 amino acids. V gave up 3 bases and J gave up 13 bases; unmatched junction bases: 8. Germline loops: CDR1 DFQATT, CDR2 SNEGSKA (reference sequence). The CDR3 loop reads CSASTSGETQFF. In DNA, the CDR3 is TGCAGTGCTAGCACTAGCGGAGAGACCCAGTTCTTC.

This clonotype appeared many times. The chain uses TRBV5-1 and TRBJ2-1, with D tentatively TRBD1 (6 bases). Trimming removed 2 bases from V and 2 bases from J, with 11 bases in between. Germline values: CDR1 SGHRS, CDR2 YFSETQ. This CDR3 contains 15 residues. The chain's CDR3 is CASSFRDTAYNEQFF. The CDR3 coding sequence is TGCGCCAGCAGCTTCCGGGACACAGCCTACAATGAGCAGTTCTTC.

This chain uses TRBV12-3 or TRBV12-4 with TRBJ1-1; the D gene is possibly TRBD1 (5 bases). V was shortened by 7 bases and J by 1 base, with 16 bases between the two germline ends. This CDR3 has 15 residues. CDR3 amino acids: CASNSRALGNTEAFF. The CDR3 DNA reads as TGTGCCAGCAATTCCAGGGCCCTGGGGAACACTGAAGCTTTCTTT.

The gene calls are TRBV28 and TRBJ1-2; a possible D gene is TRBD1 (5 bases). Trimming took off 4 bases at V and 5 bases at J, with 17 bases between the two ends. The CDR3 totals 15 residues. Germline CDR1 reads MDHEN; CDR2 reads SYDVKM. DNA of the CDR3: TGTGCCAGCAGTTCCCAGACAGAGATCGGTTATGGCTACACCTTC. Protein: CASSSQTEIGYGYTF.

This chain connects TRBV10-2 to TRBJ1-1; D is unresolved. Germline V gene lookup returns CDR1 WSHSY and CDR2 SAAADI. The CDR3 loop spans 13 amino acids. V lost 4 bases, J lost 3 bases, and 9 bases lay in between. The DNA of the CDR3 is TGCGCCAGCAGTGCACAGACACACACTGAAGCTTTCTTT. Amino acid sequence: CASSAQTHTEAFF.

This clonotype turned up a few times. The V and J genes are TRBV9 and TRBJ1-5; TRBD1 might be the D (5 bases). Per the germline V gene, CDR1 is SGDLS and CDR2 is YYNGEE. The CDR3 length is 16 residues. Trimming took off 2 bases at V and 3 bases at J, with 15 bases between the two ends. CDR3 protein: CASSVGGSVDNQPQHF. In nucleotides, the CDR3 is TGTGCCAGCAGCGTCGGGGGTTCGGTCGACAATCAGCCCCAGCATTTT.

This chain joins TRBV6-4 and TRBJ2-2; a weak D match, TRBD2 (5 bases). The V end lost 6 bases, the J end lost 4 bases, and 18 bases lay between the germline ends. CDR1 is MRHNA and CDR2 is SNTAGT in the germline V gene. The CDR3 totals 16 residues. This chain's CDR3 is CASRVSSRTGTGELFF. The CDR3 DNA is TGTGCCAGCAGAGTCTCCTCCCGGACTGGCACCGGGGAGCTGTTTTTT.

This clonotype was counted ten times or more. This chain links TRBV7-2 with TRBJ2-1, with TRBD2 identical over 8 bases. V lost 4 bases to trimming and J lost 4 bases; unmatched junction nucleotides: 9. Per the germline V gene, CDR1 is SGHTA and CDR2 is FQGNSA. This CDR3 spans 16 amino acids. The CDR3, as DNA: TGTGCCAGCAGCTCGCGGGGTAGCGGGGCTTACAATGAGCAGTTCTTC. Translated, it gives CASSSRGSGAYNEQFF.